The 10 T cell receptor beta chains below come from one sample, sequenced in a study of cytomegalovirus exposure and HLA in healthy donors (dated by TCRdb to about 2017). The method was the immunoSEQ multiplex PCR assay. The multiplex PCR relied on a mix of 60 forward primers for TCR Vbeta segments and 13 reverse primers for TCR Jbeta segments. TCRdb provides this immuneACCESS table in a form limited to in-frame rearrangements. Some clones are lacking; in checked studies, under half of them reflect an unresolved V gene, and why the rest are absent is not known. In this sample the table shows around 180,000 clones, around four fifths of which occur a single time. Clones ranked in the top ten supply 0.95% to 1.5% of the sample. Material for sequencing was PBMCs. These receptors all come from a boy aged 2 to 10 in good health and CMV-seronegative.

This clone came up a few times. This chain uses TRBV28 with TRBJ2-7; TRBD2 agrees at 7 bases. The CDR3 loop spans 16 amino acids. With V trimmed by 2 bases and J by 5 bases, 12 bases remained unmatched. Germline lookup yields CDR1 MDHEN and CDR2 SYDVKM. In DNA form, the CDR3 reads TGTGCCAGCAGTTTAATCGGCGCCGGGGGGAGAAACGAGCAGTACTTC. Amino acid sequence: CASSLIGAGGRNEQYF.

The chain has TRBV29-1 and TRBJ2-5; 7 bases map to TRBD1. The CDR3 is made up of 13 amino acids. Germline CDR1 SQVTM, CDR2 ANQGSEA. V shed 6 bases and J 3 bases; nucleotides not matched to a gene: 7. The CDR3 sequence is CSVPRGQKETQYF. The CDR3 region has the DNA TGCAGCGTCCCTAGGGGACAGAAAGAGACCCAGTACTTC.

This chain links TRBV28 with TRBJ1-1; a possible D gene is TRBD1 (5 bases). The germline V gene encodes CDR1 MDHEN and CDR2 SYDVKM. CDR3 length equals 14 residues. The V and J ends lost 6 bases and 5 bases respectively, with 16 bases between them. CDR3 coding DNA: TGTGCCAGCAGGAACGGTGGGGCAAGGACTGAAGCTTTCTTT. Its translation is CASRNGGARTEAFF.

The rearrangement joins TRBV11-2 to TRBJ2-7; the D gene is possibly TRBD1 (6 bases). Trimming removed 5 bases from V and 4 bases from J, with 18 bases in between. The CDR3 is 15 amino acids. The germline CDR1 and CDR2 sequences are SGHAT and FQNNGV. This chain's CDR3 is CASSPPRGTLYEQYV. The CDR3 bases are TGTGCCAGCAGCCCTCCGCGAGGGACACTTTACGAGCAGTACGTC.

The count of this clone is one. CDR3 region: CATQGGDNQPQHF. CDR3 bases: TGTGCCACACAGGGAGGGGACAATCAGCCCCAGCATTTT. The chain has TRBV2 and TRBJ1-5; weak D call: TRBD1 (6 bases). The germline V gene encodes CDR1 SNHLY and CDR2 FYNNEI. There are 13 residues in the CDR3. V was shortened by 10 bases and J by 3 bases, with 13 bases between the two germline ends.

The genes are TRBV10-3 and TRBJ2-7, with a tentative D call TRBD2 (6 bases). Germline CDR1 and CDR2: ENHRY and SYGVKD. The CDR3 has 20 residues. V lost 0 bases and J 4 bases, leaving 28 bases between the germline ends. In DNA, the CDR3 is TGTGCCATCAGTGAGTCGTCTTTAACGGTTGGCGGGATCTGGGGATACGAGCAGTACTTC. Protein product: CAISESSLTVGGIWGYEQYF.

The V call is TRBV19, the J call TRBJ1-2; D perhaps matches TRBD1 (6 bases). The germline CDR1 and CDR2 sequences are LNHDA and SQIVND (reference sequence). The CDR3 runs to 13 residues. Trimming removed 7 bases from V and 4 bases from J, with 13 bases in between. CDR3 in DNA: TGTGCCAGTATCCCGGGGGGCGGCTATGGCTACACCTTC. Protein: CASIPGGGYGYTF.

The chain carries TRBV12-5 and TRBJ2-5, with 8 positions matching TRBD1. CDR1 LGHNT and CDR2 FRNRAP come from the germline V gene. The junction had 13 bases not matched to a gene; V was cut back by 4 bases and J by 3 bases. The CDR3 has 17 residues. This chain's CDR3 is CASGWNRGQGREETQYF. CDR3 bases: TGTGCTAGTGGTTGGAATCGAGGACAGGGACGGGAAGAGACCCAGTACTTC.

The V gene is TRBV27, the J gene TRBJ2-2, with a weak D call TRBD1 (5 bases). V lost 4 bases and J lost 1, with 7 bases in between. Germline loops: CDR1 MNHEY, CDR2 SMNVEV (reference sequence). This CDR3 region has 14 residues. The CDR3 bases are TGTGCCAGCAGTTCAGGGTTGAACACCGGGGAGCTGTTTTTT. As protein: CASSSGLNTGELFF.

The chain is built from TRBV7-2 and TRBJ2-1; no reliable D call. Deletions cut 4 bases from V and 6 bases from J, with 10 bases between. From germline, CDR1 is SGHTA and CDR2 FQGNSA. The CDR3 is 13 amino acids. CDR3 DNA: TGTGCCAGCAGCTCTGCCCCGGTCAATGAGCAGTTCTTC. Protein product: CASSSAPVNEQFF.